Reported below is one T cell receptor beta chain. These data are taken from a study of control samples from healthy donors and cancer patients. TCRdb's table, derived via immunoSEQ multiplex PCR, lists solely in-frame clones and lacks some. The data contain 100,000 to 150,000 clones, 80% to 95% of them singletons. From germline, CDR1 is WNHNN and CDR2 SYGVQD (reference sequence). The CDR3 is 15 amino acids. Trimming stripped 0 bases from V and 3 bases from J, with 6 bases between. This chain joins TRBV10-1 and TRBJ2-6; D remains ambiguous. The TCR originated in a woman aged 50 to 65 in good health. Specimen: blood. CDR3: CASSESAVGANVLTF. The CDR3 nucleotides are TGCGCCAGCAGTGAGTCGGCGGTTGGGGCCAACGTCCTGACTTTC.